This TCR beta chain appears in the sequencing data of a study of T cells in Graves' hyperthyroidism and ophthalmopathy (dated by TCRdb to between 2018 and 2021). The study in broad terms: To identify distinguishing TCR V-J signatures, a discovery cohort of about a hundred patients was used, comprising some 45 with Graves' ophthalmopathy and around 57 with stable Graves' hyperthyroidism. Prospective prediction of ophthalmopathy was tested in an independent validation cohort consisting of some 19 hyperthyroidism patients and 15 or so patients who later progressed to ophthalmopathy. After sampling, hyperthyroidism patients received methimazole starting at 30 mg daily, and ophthalmopathy patients received high-dose intravenous methylprednisolone. The paper reports TCR Vbeta CDR3 sequencing of roughly 140 peripheral blood samples: around 45 ophthalmopathy, about 75 hyperthyroidism and around 17 progressor patients. The 100 or so discovery patients were randomly divided into training and test sets at a 7:3 ratio. In about 6 Graves' hyperthyroidism patients, the study also compared T-cell repertoires from thyroid tissue with T-cell repertoires from blood. The study at large found these results: In validation, the model predicted progression to ophthalmopathy a median of about 6 months before onset, with approximately 70% sensitivity and roughly 77% specificity. Blood samples also contained most of the expanded thyroid clonotypes (frequency above 0.001), which suggests that blood repertoires may reflect thyroid immune responses. No statistical method was used to fix the sample size in advance, and group allocation was not hidden from the investigators. A 13 V-J signature model separated ophthalmopathy from stable hyperthyroidism, with 87.88% sensitivity and 81.08% specificity in cross-validation and 80%/75% in testing.

Ten or more counts support this clonotype. The antigen it binds to is not known. Qualities for individual bases were not recorded, and no much larger clone is one base off. The TCR beta CDR3 regions were amplified from the RNA transcripts. For the first round of RT-PCR on the TCR CDR3, the HTBI primer set was used together with the Qiagen OneStep RT-PCR kit. A second multiplex PCR round built the libraries, followed by size selection and purification. Paired-end sequencing of the libraries was performed with 100 bp reads on an Illumina HiSeq2000. In the authors' own workflow: SOAPnuke was used to process the raw data, throwing out any read that contained adapters or uncalled bases, had a mean Phred below 15, or lacked an exact constant-primer or identifier match. High-quality paired reads were merged with COPE v1.2.5, and unique nucleotide sequences were defined as clonotypes. MiTCR v1.1 was used to align the clonotypes against IMGT TRBV, TRBD and TRBJ reference segments. Analysis was restricted to V-J combinations with a frequency above 0.0001, which covered about 99% of repertoires. The TCS score was defined as F50 (clonal expansion) divided by E x V (chaos), with BLOSUM62-based TCRdist calculated between CDR3 peptides within each V-J. Welch's t-statistics and random forest reduced roughly 500 V-J features to 10 to 15, which were used in a naive Bayes classifier (R e1071). Thyroid-blood repertoire similarity was quantified with the Morisita-Horn index. TCRdb trimmed the raw reads at Q25, called clones with MiXCR and kept productive beta chains. Rows are combined by CDR3 protein, so each entry shows the most common genes and DNA. The V and J calls and clone size are TCRdb's, not the authors'. The sample records 550,000 to 700,000 distinct CDR3 sequences, around 42% of which are singletons. Around 20% of the sample is held by the ten biggest clonotypes.

Exclusion was applied to patients with uncontrolled infections, other autoimmune diseases, pregnancy or lactation. Clinical symptoms, serum thyroxine and TRAb, thyroid ultrasound, and orbital computed tomography formed the basis for the diagnoses. Trizol reagent was used to extract total RNA, and RNA quality was then checked on an Agilent 2100 Bioanalyzer. This clonotype was sampled from an adult woman with Graves' disease, either hyperthyroidism or ophthalmopathy (not recorded which). The sample consisted of peripheral blood or thyroid tissue (not recorded which).

The CDR3 reads CATSTHGGPGETQYF. The bases are TGTGCCACCAGCACCCACGGGGGGCCTGGAGAGACCCAGTACTTC. The chain couples TRBV15 to TRBJ2-5, and perhaps TRBD2 as D gene, on 7 matching bases. The germline V gene (reference sequence) specifies LNHNV as CDR1 and YYDKDF as CDR2. V drops 4 bases and J drops 4 bases, leaving 16 bases in between. CDR3 length: 15 amino acids, cysteine to phenylalanine. The retained sequence is limited to the CDR3, 45 bases, with the frame set at the first base.